The 20 T cell receptor beta chains below all came from one sample that was sequenced in a study of blood T cell repertoires in COVID-19 (dated by TCRdb to 2018 to 2021). Receptors were amplified or captured by the immunoSEQ multiplex PCR assay. TCRdb mirrors the immuneACCESS table, restricted to in-frame sequences. Some clones are absent from its copies; in checked studies, under half trace to an unresolved V gene, and the reason for the others is unknown. In this sample the table shows around 92,000 clones, roughly 89% of which occur a single time. The ten largest make up approximately 5.6% of the sample. The material sequenced was peripheral blood. The receptors were sampled from an elderly woman with active COVID-19.

CDR3 region: CASSVTSGGTNEKLFF. CDR3 bases: TGTGCCAGCAGCGTAACGTCAGGGGGGACTAATGAAAAACTGTTTTTT. V and J are TRBV9 and TRBJ1-4; 7 bases line up with TRBD1. Germline CDR1 reads SGDLS; CDR2 reads YYNGEE. The CDR3 is 16 residues long. V lost 1 base to trimming and J lost 2 bases; unmatched junction nucleotides: 5.

The sample holds a few counts of this clone. The rearrangement links TRBV5-6 to TRBJ1-2; D might be TRBD1 (5 bases). The CDR3 is made up of 13 amino acids. The ends were cut back, 1 base at V and 6 bases at J, with 10 bases in the middle. Germline CDR1 reads SGHDT; CDR2 reads YYEEEE. The CDR3 sequence is CASSLLAGNGYTF. The CDR3 coding sequence is TGTGCCAGCAGCTTGTTGGCAGGGAATGGCTACACCTTC. The entire variable domain, with the rest obtained from reference TRBV5-6 and TRBJ1-2, is as follows: DAGVTQSPTHLIKTRGQQVTLRCSPKSGHDTVSWYQQALGQGPQFIFQYYEEEERQRGNFPDRFSGHQFPNYSSELNVNALLLGDSALYLCASSLLAGNGYTFGSGTRLTVV.

The chain combines TRBV28 with TRBJ1-3, with 8 positions matching TRBD1. Losses at the gene ends were 2 bases for V and 0 bases for J; bases not matched to a gene: 6. This CDR3 is 17 amino acids long. CDR1 is MDHEN, CDR2 SYDVKM, per germline. DNA of the CDR3: TGTGCCAGCAGTTTAAGTACAGGGGGTATCTCTGGAAACACCATATATTTT. As protein: CASSLSTGGISGNTIYF.

This chain uses TRBV2 with TRBJ2-5; a possible D gene is TRBD1 (6 bases). Germline lookup yields CDR1 SNHLY and CDR2 FYNNEI. The CDR3 has 14 residues. V lost 5 bases to trimming and J lost 4 bases, with 14 bases between them. CDR3 bases: TGTGCCAGCAGTCGAGGGACACTGGGAGAGACCCAGTACTTC. This sequence encodes CASSRGTLGETQYF.

In this sample, this clone turned up a few times. The chain carries TRBV18 and TRBJ2-5, with 8 bases lining up with TRBD2. The CDR3 has 13 amino acids. Germline V gene data show CDR1 as KGHSH and CDR2 as LQKENI. V was clipped by 3 bases and J by 7 bases; unmatched bases: 4. CDR3 loop: CASSPDGRGTQYF. In DNA form, the CDR3 reads TGTGCCAGCTCACCCGACGGGAGGGGGACCCAGTACTTC.

The chain has TRBV9 and TRBJ2-1, with 11 bases fitting TRBD2. Germline CDR1 is SGDLS and CDR2 is YYNGEE. The trim removed 0 bases at V and 4 bases at J, leaving 6 bases unmatched. There are 17 residues in the CDR3. The CDR3 DNA reads as TGTGCCAGCAGCGTAGGGCTAGCGGGAGGAGGGTACAATGAGCAGTTCTTC. The encoded protein is CASSVGLAGGGYNEQFF.

This clone appeared once. CDR3 DNA: TGCGCCAGCTCCCCAAGCGAGACACCCCTCCACTTT. It encodes CASSPSETPLHF. The rearrangement joins TRBV23-1 to TRBJ1-6, with D hard to call. TRBV23-1 is labeled an ORF, and its function is uncertain. V lost 8 bases and J lost 11, with 13 bases in between. The CDR3 totals 12 residues.

This rearrangement joins TRBV10-3 to TRBJ2-2; TRBD2 agrees at 11 bases. The germline CDR1 and CDR2 sequences are ENHRY and SYGVKD. This CDR3 is 17 amino acids long. J was trimmed by 6 bases and V by 7 bases; bases with no gene match: 13. The DNA for the CDR3 is TGTGCCATCACCCCGACTAGCGGGATCTTATCCCCCGGGGAGCTGTTTTTT. Translation gives CAITPTSGILSPGELFF.

The chain couples TRBV30 to TRBJ2-7; a possible D gene is TRBD2 (5 bases). CDR3 length equals 13 residues. CDR1 GTSNPN and CDR2 SVGIG come from the germline V gene (reference sequence). Trimming stripped 0 bases from V and 4 bases from J, with 10 bases between. CDR3 amino acids: CAWSVGREYEQYF. The CDR3, as DNA: TGTGCCTGGAGTGTGGGTAGGGAGTACGAGCAGTACTTC.

The chain employs TRBV9 and TRBJ2-2; D is perhaps TRBD2 (6 bases). Germline loops: CDR1 SGDLS, CDR2 YYNGEE. The V gene lost 8 bases and the J gene lost 1 base, with 15 bases spanning the gap. There are 15 residues in the CDR3. DNA of the CDR3: TGTGCCAGTGTAGGAGAGGGACTGAACACCGGGGAGCTGTTTTTT. Translating it yields CASVGEGLNTGELFF.

This clone was observed once. The rearrangement uses TRBV21-1 and TRBJ2-1; the DNA was not used to check the table's D call, TRBD2. TRBV21-1 is given as a pseudogene. The CDR3 loop spans 17 amino acids. CDR3 coding DNA: TGTGCCAGCAGCACGCATTCAATGGCGGGAGGGGAAACGGGCCAGTTCTTC. It specifies CASSTHSMAGGETGQFF.

J is TRBJ1-3 and V is TRBV27; D gene ambiguous. The CDR3 sequence is 14 residues long. V lost 6 bases to trimming and J lost 0 bases, with 9 bases between them. Per the germline V gene, CDR1 is MNHEY and CDR2 is SMNVEV (reference sequence). CDR3 DNA: TGTGCCAGCAGGCTGACAAACTCTGGAAACACCATATATTTT. This codes for CASRLTNSGNTIYF.

The chain links TRBV29-1 to TRBJ1-4; 8 bases align to TRBD1. Germline V gene data show CDR1 as SQVTM and CDR2 as ANQGSEA. V lost 2 bases and J lost 16; bases outside the gene matches: 6. The CDR3 spans 11 residues. Written as DNA, the CDR3 is TGCAGCGTTGAAAGGGACAGGATTCAGTTTTTT. Protein: CSVERDRIQFF.

V usage is TRBV7-9 and J usage is TRBJ2-4; 9 bases match TRBD2. The V gene end was trimmed by 4 bases and the J gene end by 0 bases; junction bases not matched to a gene: 4. Germline V lookup: CDR1 SEHNR, CDR2 FQNEAQ (reference sequence). This CDR3 contains 16 residues. CDR3 protein: CASSSSGILAKNIQYF. The DNA for the CDR3 is TGTGCCAGCAGCTCTAGCGGGATACTAGCCAAAAACATTCAGTACTTC.

The chain recombines TRBV15 with TRBJ2-2; TRBD2 might be the D (6 bases). CDR1 LNHNV and CDR2 YYDKDF come from the germline V gene (reference sequence). CDR3 length equals 16 residues. V lost 1 base and J 4 bases, leaving 13 bases between the germline ends. The CDR3 sequence is CATSRGGLRGTGELFF. The CDR3 coding sequence is TGTGCCACCAGCAGAGGCGGACTACGGGGCACCGGGGAGCTGTTTTTT.

The chain uses TRBV4-1 and TRBJ2-1; D might be TRBD2 (6 bases). In germline, CDR1 is MGHRA, CDR2 YSYEKL. This CDR3 contains 15 residues. Trimming stripped 4 bases from V and 2 bases from J, with 12 bases between. CDR3 in amino acids: CASSPSGDPYNEQFF. CDR3 DNA: TGCGCCAGCAGCCCGTCGGGGGACCCCTACAATGAGCAGTTCTTC.

V gene TRBV28 combines with J gene TRBJ1-2; 8 bases agree with TRBD1. This CDR3 contains 15 residues. Germline CDR1 is MDHEN and CDR2 is SYDVKM. After removal of 4 bases from V and 4 bases from J, the junction contained 8 bases not matched to a gene. This CDR3 is CASSSQQGGSYGYTF. Here the CDR3 DNA reads TGTGCCAGCAGTTCCCAACAGGGGGGTAGCTATGGCTACACCTTC.

This sequence joins TRBV7-8 and TRBJ1-2; D perhaps matches TRBD1 (6 bases). Germline assignment: CDR1 SGHVS and CDR2 FQNEAQ. The CDR3 runs 14 residues. V was clipped by 5 bases and J by 4 bases, with 14 bases between them. In DNA form, the CDR3 reads TGTGCCAGCAGCATCGGACAGAGTATCTATGGCTACACCTTC. It translates to CASSIGQSIYGYTF.

The chain recombines TRBV19 with TRBJ2-7; 14 bases agree with TRBD2. The CDR3 covers 18 residues. J lost 1 base, V lost 7 bases, and 12 bases had no gene match. Germline CDR1 LNHDA, CDR2 SQIVND (reference sequence). Written as DNA, the CDR3 is TGTGCCAGTAAAGGACAAGGGACTAGCGGGAGAGGGTCCTACGAGCAGTACTTC. Translation gives CASKGQGTSGRGSYEQYF.

J is TRBJ1-1 and V is TRBV27, with D unresolved. Trimming took 9 bases from V and 4 from J, leaving 15 bases between them. The CDR3 totals 13 residues. Germline V gene lookup returns CDR1 MNHEY and CDR2 SMNVEV (reference sequence). The CDR3 DNA reads as TGTGCCAGTAGCGAAAGATCCTCCACTGAAGCTTTCTTT. Translated: CASSERSSTEAFF.